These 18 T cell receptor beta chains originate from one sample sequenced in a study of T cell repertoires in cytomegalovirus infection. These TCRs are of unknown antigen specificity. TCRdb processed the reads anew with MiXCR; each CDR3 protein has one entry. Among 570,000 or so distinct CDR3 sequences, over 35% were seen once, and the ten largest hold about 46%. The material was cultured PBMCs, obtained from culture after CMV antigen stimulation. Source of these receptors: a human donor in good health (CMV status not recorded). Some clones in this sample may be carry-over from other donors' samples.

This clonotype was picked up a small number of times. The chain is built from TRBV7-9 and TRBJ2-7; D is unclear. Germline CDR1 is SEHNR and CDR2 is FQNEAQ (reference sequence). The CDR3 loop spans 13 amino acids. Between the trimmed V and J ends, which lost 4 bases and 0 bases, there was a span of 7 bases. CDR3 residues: CASSSPSSYEQYF. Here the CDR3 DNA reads TGTGCCAGCAGCTCCCCCAGCTCCTACGAGCAGTACTTC.

Here the CDR3 reads CASSLALGDNEQYF. The CDR3 DNA reads TGCGCCAGCAGCTTGGCCCTAGGAGACAACGAGCAGTACTTC. The rearrangement joins TRBV5-1 to TRBJ2-7, with D unresolved. Trimming took off 0 bases at V and 5 bases at J, with 12 bases between the two ends. CDR1 is SGHRS and CDR2 is YFSETQ in the germline V gene. This CDR3 comprises 14 residues.

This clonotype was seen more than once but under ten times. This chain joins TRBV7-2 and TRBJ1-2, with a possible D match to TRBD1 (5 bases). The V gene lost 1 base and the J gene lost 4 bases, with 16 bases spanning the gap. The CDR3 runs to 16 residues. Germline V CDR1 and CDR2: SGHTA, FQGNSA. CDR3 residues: CASSLEGHQSFYGYTF. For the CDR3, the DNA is TGTGCCAGCAGCTTAGAGGGGCACCAGTCTTTCTATGGCTACACCTTC.

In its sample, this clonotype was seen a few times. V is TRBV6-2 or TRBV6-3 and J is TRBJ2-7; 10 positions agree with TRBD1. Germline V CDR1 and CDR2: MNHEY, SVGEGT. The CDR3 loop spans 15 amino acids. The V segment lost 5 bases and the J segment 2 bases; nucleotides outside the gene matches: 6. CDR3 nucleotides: TGTGCCAGCAGTAAACCGGGACAGGGGACCTACGAGCAGTACTTC. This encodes CASSKPGQGTYEQYF.

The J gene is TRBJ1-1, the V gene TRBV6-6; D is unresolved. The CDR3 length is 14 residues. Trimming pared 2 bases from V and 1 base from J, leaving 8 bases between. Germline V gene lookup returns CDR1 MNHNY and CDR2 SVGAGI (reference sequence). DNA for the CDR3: TGTGCCAGCAGTTACGACTGGGGGAACACTGAAGCTTTCTTT. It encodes CASSYDWGNTEAFF.

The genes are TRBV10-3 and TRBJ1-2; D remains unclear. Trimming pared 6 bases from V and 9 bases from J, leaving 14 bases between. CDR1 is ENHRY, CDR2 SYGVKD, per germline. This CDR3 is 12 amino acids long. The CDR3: CAISVGRASYTF. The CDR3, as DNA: TGTGCCATCAGCGTAGGTCGTGCCAGCTACACCTTC.

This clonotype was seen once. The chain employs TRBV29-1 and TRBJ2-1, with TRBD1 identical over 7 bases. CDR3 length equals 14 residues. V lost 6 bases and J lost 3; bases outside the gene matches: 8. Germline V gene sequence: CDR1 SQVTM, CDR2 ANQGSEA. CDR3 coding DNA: TGCAGCGTAACGACAGGGTTCGTCTACAATGAGCAGTTCTTC. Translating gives CSVTTGFVYNEQFF.

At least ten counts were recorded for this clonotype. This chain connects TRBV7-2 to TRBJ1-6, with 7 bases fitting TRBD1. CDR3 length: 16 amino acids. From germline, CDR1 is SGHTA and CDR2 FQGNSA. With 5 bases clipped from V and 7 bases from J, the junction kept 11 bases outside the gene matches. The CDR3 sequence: CASSPRGGAGNSPLHF. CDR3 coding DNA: TGTGCCAGCAGCCCGAGAGGGGGCGCCGGAAATTCACCCCTCCACTTT.

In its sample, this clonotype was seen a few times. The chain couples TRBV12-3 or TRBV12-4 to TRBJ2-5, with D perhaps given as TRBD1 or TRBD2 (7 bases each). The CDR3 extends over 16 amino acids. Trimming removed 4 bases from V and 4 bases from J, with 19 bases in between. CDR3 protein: CASSSGLAEGAETQYF. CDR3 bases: TGTGCCAGCAGTTCAGGGCTAGCGGAGGGGGCAGAGACCCAGTACTTC.

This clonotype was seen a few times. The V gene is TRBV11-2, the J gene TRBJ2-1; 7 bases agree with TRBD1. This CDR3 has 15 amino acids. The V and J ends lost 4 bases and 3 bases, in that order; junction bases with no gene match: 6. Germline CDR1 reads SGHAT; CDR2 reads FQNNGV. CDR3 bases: TGTGCCAGCAGCTGGACAGGAAATTACTACAATGAGCAGTTCTTC. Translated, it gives CASSWTGNYYNEQFF.

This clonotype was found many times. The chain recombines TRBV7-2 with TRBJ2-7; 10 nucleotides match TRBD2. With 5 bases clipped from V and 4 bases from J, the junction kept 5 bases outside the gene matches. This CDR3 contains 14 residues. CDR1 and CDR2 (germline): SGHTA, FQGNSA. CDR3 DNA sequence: TGTGCCAGCAGCGCACGGACTAGCGGATACGAGCAGTACTTC. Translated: CASSARTSGYEQYF.

CDR3 residues: CASSMGGTEAFF. The CDR3 DNA reads TGTGCCAGCAGCATGGGGGGCACTGAAGCTTTCTTT. The rearrangement joins TRBV7-9 to TRBJ1-1, with TRBD1 as a possible D gene (5 bases). Trimming cost V 5 bases and J 4 bases, with 8 bases left between them. Germline CDR1 reads SEHNR; CDR2 reads FQNEAQ (reference sequence). The CDR3 runs 12 residues.

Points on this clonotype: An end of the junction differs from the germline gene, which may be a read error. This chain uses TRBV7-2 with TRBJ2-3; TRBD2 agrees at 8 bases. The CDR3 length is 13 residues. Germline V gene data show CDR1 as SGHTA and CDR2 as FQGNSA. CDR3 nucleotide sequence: TGTGCCAGCAGCTTAGACGGGAGGGATACGAAGTATTTT. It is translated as CASSLDGRDTKYF. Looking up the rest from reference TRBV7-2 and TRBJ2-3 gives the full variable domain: GAGVSQSPSNKVTEKGKDVELRCDPISGHTALYWYRQSLGQGLEFLIYFQGNSAPDKSGLPSDRFSAERTGGSVSTLTIQRTQQEDSAVYLCASSLDGRDTKYFGPGTRLTVL.

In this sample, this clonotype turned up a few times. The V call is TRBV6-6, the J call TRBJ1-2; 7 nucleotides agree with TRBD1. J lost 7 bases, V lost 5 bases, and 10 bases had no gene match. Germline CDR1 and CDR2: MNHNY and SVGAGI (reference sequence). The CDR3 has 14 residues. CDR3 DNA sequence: TGTGCCAGCAGTCCGGACAGGACTCGGGTTGGCTACACCTTC. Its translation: CASSPDRTRVGYTF.

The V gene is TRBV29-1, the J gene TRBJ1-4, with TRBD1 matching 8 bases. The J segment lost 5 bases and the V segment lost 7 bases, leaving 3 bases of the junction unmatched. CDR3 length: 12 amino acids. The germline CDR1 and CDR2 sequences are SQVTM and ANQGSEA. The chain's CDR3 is CSARTGNEKLFF. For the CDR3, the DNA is TGCAGCGCCAGGACAGGGAATGAAAAACTGTTTTTT.

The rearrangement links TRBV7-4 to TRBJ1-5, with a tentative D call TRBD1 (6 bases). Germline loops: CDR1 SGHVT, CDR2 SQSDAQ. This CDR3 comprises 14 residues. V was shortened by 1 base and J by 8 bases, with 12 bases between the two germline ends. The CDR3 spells CASSLGDIREPQHF. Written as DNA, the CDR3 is TGTGCCAGCAGCTTAGGGGACATACGAGAGCCCCAGCATTTT.

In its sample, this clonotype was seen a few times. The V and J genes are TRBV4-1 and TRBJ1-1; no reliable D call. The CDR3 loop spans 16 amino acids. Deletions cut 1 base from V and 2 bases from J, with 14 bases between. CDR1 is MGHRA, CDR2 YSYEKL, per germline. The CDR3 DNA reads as TGCGCCAGCAGCCAAGCATTCCCAGAGGCAAACACTGAAGCTTTCTTT. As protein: CASSQAFPEANTEAFF.

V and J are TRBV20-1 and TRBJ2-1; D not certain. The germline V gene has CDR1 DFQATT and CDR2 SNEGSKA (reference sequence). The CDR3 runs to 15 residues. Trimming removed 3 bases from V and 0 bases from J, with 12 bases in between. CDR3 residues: CSASGQTSSYNEQFF. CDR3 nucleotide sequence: TGCAGTGCTAGCGGCCAGACGAGCTCCTACAATGAGCAGTTCTTC.